The entry that follows covers one TCR beta chain sequence. TCRdb processed the 5' RACE reads again and assigns one entry to each CDR3 protein, with no DNA. Recorded here are about 370,000 distinct CDR3 sequences; the top ten clones represent over 8.5%. This sample is drawn from a study of T cells expressing NK-cell markers. Study context: Sorted CD3+CD56-NKG2C+, CD3+CD56+NKG2C- and CD3+CD56+NKG2C+ T cells were the source of the TCR beta repertoires. Eight donors were sequenced, seven testing HCMV-seropositive and one testing seronegative.

The CDR3 spans 17 residues. The J gene is TRBJ2-5, the V gene TRBV12-3 or TRBV12-4; without DNA, the TCRdb call of TRBD2 cannot be checked. Sequencing was carried out using blood T cells: a sorted CD56 or NKG2C T cell subset, CD4+ or CD8+ T cells, or bulk PBMC T cells (not recorded which). The TCR comes from a woman aged 50 to 60 in good health. CDR3 residues: CASLDLAGVGAQETQYF.